This paragraph covers one TCR beta chain sequence. The antigen is not known. The record originates from a study of T cell responses to AZD1222 COVID-19 vaccine. Overall study results and limits: In the spike-specific TCR repertoire, nearly half reportedly target unmutated variant regions.

V dropped 5 bases and J dropped 1; count of bases not matched to a gene: 13. Germline V gives CDR1 SGHKS, CDR2 YYEKEE (reference sequence). The CDR3 is 18 residues long. TCRdb's table, derived via immunoSEQ multiplex PCR, lists solely in-frame clones and lacks some. In the table there are about 140,000 clones, about nine tenths of which are singletons. The sequencing here drew on peripheral blood, taken on day 0 of AZD1222 vaccination. The chain employs TRBV5-5 and TRBJ1-4; 8 bases match TRBD1. This TCR came from an adult in good health. CDR3: CASRQSGGVMRTNEKLFF. The CDR3 DNA sequence: TGTGCCAGCAGACAATCAGGGGGCGTGATGCGAACTAATGAAAAACTGTTTTTT.